A single sample gave rise to the 22 T cell receptor beta chains below, sequenced in a study of blood T cell repertoires in COVID-19. Sequencing was performed with immunoSEQ multiplex PCR; in TCRdb, only in-frame clones are kept and a portion is missing. The data show 200,000 to 300,000 clones, approximately 88% seen once. Sample: peripheral blood. The receptors come from a woman aged 25 to 45 with acute or convalescent COVID-19.

The V and J genes are TRBV23-1 and TRBJ2-1; 12 positions agree with TRBD1. TRBV23-1 is flagged as an ORF with uncertain function. With 8 bases clipped from V and 1 base from J, the junction kept 21 bases outside the gene matches. The CDR3 has 21 residues. The CDR3 DNA is TGCGCCAGCCCATCCCCTGCGAGGGACAGGGGGCTTCTAGGATCCTACAATGAGCAGTTCTTC. Translation: CASPSPARDRGLLGSYNEQFF.

In regard to this clone: The sample holds other DNA sequences that translate to the same CDR3. The genes are TRBV7-3 and TRBJ2-1; tentative D call: TRBD2 (7 bases). Germline assignment: CDR1 SGHTA and CDR2 FQGTGA. V was shortened by 5 bases and J by 7 bases, with 15 bases between the two germline ends. The CDR3 consists of 14 residues. CDR3 amino acids: CASSAWGRGNEQFF. For the CDR3, the DNA is TGTGCCAGCAGCGCATGGGGGCGGGGGAATGAGCAGTTCTTC.

This chain joins TRBV3-1 (or the pseudogene TRBV3-2) and TRBJ1-1, with unresolved D. The CDR3 runs to 15 residues. Between the trimmed V and J ends, which lost 0 bases and 3 bases, there was a span of 11 bases. Germline V gives CDR1 LGHDT, CDR2 YNNKEL (reference sequence). CDR3 sequence reads: CASSQDPGWHTEAFF. CDR3 in DNA: TGTGCCAGCAGCCAAGATCCAGGCTGGCACACTGAAGCTTTCTTT.

This chain joins TRBV6-5 and TRBJ1-6; D is unresolved. V lost 2 bases and J lost 5, with 4 bases in between. Germline CDR1 is MNHEY and CDR2 is SVGAGI. CDR3 length: 13 amino acids. CDR3 in DNA: TGTGCCAGCAGTTACGAGAATAATTCACCCCTCCACTTT. This gives the protein CASSYENNSPLHF.

With regard to this clone: This sample includes further DNA sequences coding for the same CDR3. The J gene is TRBJ2-7, the V gene TRBV27; D remains ambiguous. Germline lookup yields CDR1 MNHEY and CDR2 SMNVEV (reference sequence). V was trimmed by 5 bases and J by 3 bases, leaving 5 bases between them. The CDR3 runs 11 residues. The CDR3 is CASSPGYEQYF. DNA of the CDR3: TGTGCCAGCAGTCCAGGCTACGAGCAGTACTTC.

This clone appeared a single time. The chain combines TRBV6-5 with TRBJ2-5, with 7 nucleotides matching TRBD2. The CDR3 sequence is 16 residues long. With 2 bases clipped from V and 5 bases from J, the junction kept 11 bases outside the gene matches. The V gene's germline CDR1 is MNHEY and CDR2 SVGAGI. In nucleotides, the CDR3 is TGTGCCAGCAGTTACCCGTCCGCGGGAGCGCGGGAGACCCAGTACTTC. Its protein product is CASSYPSAGARETQYF.

This sequence joins TRBV10-1 and TRBJ1-5, with D tentatively TRBD1 (5 bases). Per the germline V gene, CDR1 is WNHNN and CDR2 is SYGVQD (reference sequence). The CDR3 totals 13 residues. V lost 6 bases and J 5 bases, leaving 11 bases between the germline ends. This chain's CDR3 is CASSRTRDQPQHF. The CDR3 DNA reads as TGCGCCAGCAGCAGGACCAGGGATCAGCCCCAGCATTTT.

The chain couples TRBV10-1 to TRBJ2-7; a weak D match, TRBD2 (5 bases). Germline CDR1 and CDR2: WNHNN and SYGVQD (reference sequence). Trimming left V 2 bases short and J 2 bases short, with 7 bases between. This CDR3 region has 13 residues. CDR3 residues: CASSELAAYEQYF. The CDR3 bases are TGCGCCAGCAGTGAGCTAGCAGCCTACGAGCAGTACTTC.

The rearrangement joins TRBV4-3 to TRBJ2-1; weak D call: TRBD2 (6 bases). V was clipped by 0 bases and J by 2 bases, with 11 bases between them. The CDR3 spans 16 residues. Germline CDR1 is LGHNA and CDR2 is YSLEER. The CDR3 DNA follows: TGCGCCAGCAGCCAAGATCGGGGAGGAACCTACAATGAGCAGTTCTTC. It codes for CASSQDRGGTYNEQFF.

V is TRBV7-2 and J is TRBJ1-4; D may be TRBD1 (6 bases). CDR1 is SGHTA and CDR2 is FQGNSA in the germline V gene. CDR3 length: 18 residues. Trimming took 5 bases from V and 1 from J, leaving 20 bases between them. CDR3: CASSARWGRVGTNEKLFF. CDR3 sequence (DNA): TGTGCCAGCAGCGCCAGATGGGGGCGGGTCGGAACTAATGAAAAACTGTTTTTT.

Only one count was recorded for this clone. The chain employs TRBV7-8 and TRBJ2-5; no definite D call. The CDR3 loop spans 15 amino acids. With 4 bases removed from V and 2 bases from J, the gap between germline ends came to 14 bases. Germline V gene sequence: CDR1 SGHVS, CDR2 FQNEAQ. CDR3 coding DNA: TGTGCCAGCAGCTCCCCCGAGTGGTCACAAGAGACCCAGTACTTC. Amino acids: CASSSPEWSQETQYF.

The genes are TRBV12-3 or TRBV12-4 and TRBJ2-1; 8 bases are a match to TRBD2. The V segment lost 3 bases and the J segment 9 bases; nucleotides outside the gene matches: 4. The CDR3 is 13 amino acids. Written as DNA, the CDR3 is TGTGCCAGCAGTTTGACTAGCGTAACTGAGCAGTTCTTC. Translation gives CASSLTSVTEQFF.

This chain connects TRBV11-2 to TRBJ2-7, with 11 nucleotides matching TRBD1. CDR1 is SGHAT and CDR2 is FQNNGV in the germline V gene. With 3 bases clipped from V and 2 bases from J, the junction kept 3 bases outside the gene matches. The CDR3 contains 15 residues. The CDR3 reads CASSFGTGGTYEQYF. CDR3 sequence (DNA): TGTGCCAGCAGCTTTGGGACAGGGGGTACCTACGAGCAGTACTTC.

The V call is TRBV7-6, the J call TRBJ2-1, with TRBD2 matching over 13 bases. The CDR3 sequence is 16 residues long. V gave up 4 bases and J gave up 9 bases; unmatched junction bases: 9. Per germline, CDR1 SGHVS and CDR2 FNYEAQ. The CDR3 region is CASSYGLAGVGVEQFF. The DNA of the CDR3 is TGTGCCAGCAGCTATGGACTAGCGGGAGTTGGGGTTGAGCAGTTCTTC.

Concerning this clone itself: One end of the junction fails to match germline, which may point to a read error. Other DNA sequences from this sample encode an identical CDR3 as well. The chain has TRBV7-2 and TRBJ1-2, with D perhaps matching TRBD1 (6 bases). Germline assignment: CDR1 SGHTA and CDR2 FQGNSA. The CDR3 covers 14 residues. The CDR3: CASSSGGGLYGYTF. CDR3 coding DNA: TGTGCCAGCAGTTCGGGCGGGGGGCTTTATGGCTATACCTTC.

V and J are TRBV5-1 and TRBJ2-3; D is undetermined. V lost 2 bases to trimming and J lost 0 bases, with 10 bases between them. In germline, CDR1 is SGHRS, CDR2 YFSETQ. CDR3 size: 15 residues. The CDR3 region has the DNA TGCGCCAGCAGCTTTTCGAGCCGAAGCACAGATACGCAGTATTTT. It specifies CASSFSSRSTDTQYF.

The chain carries TRBV9 and TRBJ2-2; a weak D match, TRBD2 (6 bases). Germline V gene data show CDR1 as SGDLS and CDR2 as YYNGEE. This CDR3 has 17 amino acids. V was pared by 1 base and J by 5 bases, with 18 bases between. The CDR3 DNA reads as TGTGCCAGCAGCGTAACGGGGGTGGGCGGAATAACCGGGGAGCTGTTTTTT. Its translation: CASSVTGVGGITGELFF.

The chain has TRBV4-3 and TRBJ1-3, with TRBD1 matching over 7 bases. The CDR3 totals 15 residues. Germline CDR1 LGHNA, CDR2 YSLEER. Trimming took 3 bases from V and 4 from J; bases not matched to a gene: 6. This chain's CDR3 is CASSHLTGVGNTIYF. CDR3 in DNA: TGCGCCAGCAGCCATCTTACAGGGGTGGGAAACACCATATATTTT.

The chain joins TRBV5-1 to TRBJ2-7; 8 bases line up with TRBD2. Trimming cost V 5 bases and J 3 bases; bases outside gene matches: 10. CDR3 length: 15 residues. CDR1 and CDR2 from the germline V gene are SGHRS and YFSETQ. The CDR3 region has the DNA TGCGCCAGCAGTTCCTCGGGACTAGGGGTCTACGAGCAGTACTTC. It specifies CASSSSGLGVYEQYF.

This clone was recorded once. This sequence joins TRBV6-1 and TRBJ2-1; 8 nucleotides align to TRBD2. The CDR3 is 16 amino acids. V lost 3 bases and J lost 11; bases outside the gene matches: 15. Germline V CDR1 and CDR2: MNHNS, SASEGT. The CDR3, as DNA: TGTGCCAGCAGTGAGATAACGGGAGGGCCGAGCATAAAGCAGTTCTTC. The encoded protein is CASSEITGGPSIKQFF.

The rearrangement uses TRBV6-2 or TRBV6-3 and TRBJ2-1; 8 nucleotides match TRBD2. The CDR3 consists of 12 residues. V lost 0 bases, J lost 13 bases, and 2 bases stayed unmatched. The germline V gene has CDR1 MNHEY and CDR2 SVGEGT. The CDR3 DNA reads TGTGCCAGCAGTTACTCAACTAGCGGCCAGTTCTTC. Translated, it gives CASSYSTSGQFF.

J is TRBJ2-3 and V is TRBV27; no definite D call. Germline V gene lookup returns CDR1 MNHEY and CDR2 SMNVEV (reference sequence). Trimming left V 5 bases short and J 6 bases short, with 12 bases between. The CDR3 has 13 residues. CDR3: CASSALGRDTQYF. In DNA form, the CDR3 reads TGTGCCAGCAGTGCCTTGGGCCGGGATACGCAGTATTTT.